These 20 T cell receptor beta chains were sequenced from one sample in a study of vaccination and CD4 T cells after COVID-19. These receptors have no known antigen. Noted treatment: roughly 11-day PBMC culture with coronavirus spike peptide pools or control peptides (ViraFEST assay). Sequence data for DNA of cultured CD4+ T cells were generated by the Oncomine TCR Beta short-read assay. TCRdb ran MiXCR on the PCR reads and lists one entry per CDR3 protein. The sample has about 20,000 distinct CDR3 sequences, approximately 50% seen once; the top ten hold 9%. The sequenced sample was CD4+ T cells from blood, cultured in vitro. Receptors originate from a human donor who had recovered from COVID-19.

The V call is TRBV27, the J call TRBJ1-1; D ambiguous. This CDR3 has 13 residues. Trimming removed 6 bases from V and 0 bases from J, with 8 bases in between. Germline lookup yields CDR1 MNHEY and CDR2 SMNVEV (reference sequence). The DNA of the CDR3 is TGTGCCAGCAGGCTATCCATGAACACTGAAGCTTTCTTT. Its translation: CASRLSMNTEAFF.

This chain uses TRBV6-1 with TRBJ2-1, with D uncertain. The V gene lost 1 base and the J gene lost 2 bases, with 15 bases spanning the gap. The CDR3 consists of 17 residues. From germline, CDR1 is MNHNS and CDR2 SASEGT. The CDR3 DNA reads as TGTGCCAGCAGTGAAGAGGTAGCTTCGTCAGCCTACAATGAGCAGTTCTTC. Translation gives CASSEEVASSAYNEQFF.

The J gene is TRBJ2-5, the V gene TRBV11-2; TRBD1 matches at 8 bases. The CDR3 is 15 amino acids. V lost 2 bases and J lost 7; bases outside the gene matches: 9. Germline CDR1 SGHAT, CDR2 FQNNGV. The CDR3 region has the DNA TGTGCCAGCAGCTTAAATCGACAGGGGTCGGGGACCCAGTACTTC. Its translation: CASSLNRQGSGTQYF.

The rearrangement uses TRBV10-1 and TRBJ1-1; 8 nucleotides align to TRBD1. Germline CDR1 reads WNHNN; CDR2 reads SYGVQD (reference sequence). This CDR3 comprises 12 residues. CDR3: CASQGANTEAFF. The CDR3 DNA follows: TGCGCTTCCCAGGGGGCGAACACTGAAGCTTTCTTT.

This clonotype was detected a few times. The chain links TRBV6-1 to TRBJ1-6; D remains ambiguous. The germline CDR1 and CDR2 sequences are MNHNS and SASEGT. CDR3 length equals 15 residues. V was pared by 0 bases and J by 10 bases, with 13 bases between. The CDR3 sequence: CASSEASGVGSPLHF. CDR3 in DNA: TGTGCCAGCAGTGAAGCCTCGGGAGTAGGATCACCCCTCCACTTT.

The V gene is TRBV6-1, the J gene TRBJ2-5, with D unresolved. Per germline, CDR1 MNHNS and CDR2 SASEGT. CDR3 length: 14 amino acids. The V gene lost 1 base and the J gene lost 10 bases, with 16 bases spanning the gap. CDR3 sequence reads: CASSEVMGGVSQYF. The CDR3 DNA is TGTGCCAGCAGTGAAGTGATGGGTGGGGTGAGCCAGTACTTC.

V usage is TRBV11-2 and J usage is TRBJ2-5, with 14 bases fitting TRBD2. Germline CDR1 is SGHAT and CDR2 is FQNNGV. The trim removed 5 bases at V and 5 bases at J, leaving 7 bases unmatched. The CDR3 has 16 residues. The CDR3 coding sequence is TGTGCCAGCAGCCGTGGGACTAGCGGGAGATCGGAGACCCAGTACTTC. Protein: CASSRGTSGRSETQYF.

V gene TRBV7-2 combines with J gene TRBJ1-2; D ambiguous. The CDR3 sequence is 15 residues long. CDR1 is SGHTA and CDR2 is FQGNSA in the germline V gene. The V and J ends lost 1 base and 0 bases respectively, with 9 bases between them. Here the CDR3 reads CASSLVGATNYGYTF. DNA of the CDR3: TGTGCCAGCAGCTTAGTCGGCGCTACTAACTATGGCTACACCTTC.

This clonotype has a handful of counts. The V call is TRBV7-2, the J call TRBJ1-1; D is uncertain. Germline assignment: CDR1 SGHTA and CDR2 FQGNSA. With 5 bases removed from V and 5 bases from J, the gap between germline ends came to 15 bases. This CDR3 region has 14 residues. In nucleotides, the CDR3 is TGTGCCAGCAGCCTGTTAGTAGGAGGGACTGAAGCTTTCTTT. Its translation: CASSLLVGGTEAFF.

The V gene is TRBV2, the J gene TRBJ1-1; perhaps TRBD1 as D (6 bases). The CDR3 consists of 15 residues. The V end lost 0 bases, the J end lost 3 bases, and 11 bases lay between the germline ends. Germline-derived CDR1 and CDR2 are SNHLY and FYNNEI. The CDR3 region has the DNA TGTGCCAGCAGTGAAGCGCTTAGGGGGGACACTGAAGCTTTCTTT. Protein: CASSEALRGDTEAFF.

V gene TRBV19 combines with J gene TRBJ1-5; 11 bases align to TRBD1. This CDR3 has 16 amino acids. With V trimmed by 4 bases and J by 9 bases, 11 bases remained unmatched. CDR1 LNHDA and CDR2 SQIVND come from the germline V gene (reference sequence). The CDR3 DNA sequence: TGTGCCAGTAGTACCAGGACAGGGGGCCGGTTTGGGCCCCAGCATTTT. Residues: CASSTRTGGRFGPQHF.

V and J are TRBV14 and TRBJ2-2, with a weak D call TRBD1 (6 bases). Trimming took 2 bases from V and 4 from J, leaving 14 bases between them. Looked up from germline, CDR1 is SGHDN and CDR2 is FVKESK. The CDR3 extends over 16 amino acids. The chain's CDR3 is CASSQLQGDGTGELFF. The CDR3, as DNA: TGTGCCAGCAGCCAACTACAGGGAGATGGCACCGGGGAGCTGTTTTTT.

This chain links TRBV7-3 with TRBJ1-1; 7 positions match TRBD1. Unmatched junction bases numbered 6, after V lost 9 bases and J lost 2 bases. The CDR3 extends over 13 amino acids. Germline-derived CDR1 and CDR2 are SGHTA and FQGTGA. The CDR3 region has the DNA TGTGCCAGTGCACGACAGGGCAACACTGAAGCTTTCTTT. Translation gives CASARQGNTEAFF.

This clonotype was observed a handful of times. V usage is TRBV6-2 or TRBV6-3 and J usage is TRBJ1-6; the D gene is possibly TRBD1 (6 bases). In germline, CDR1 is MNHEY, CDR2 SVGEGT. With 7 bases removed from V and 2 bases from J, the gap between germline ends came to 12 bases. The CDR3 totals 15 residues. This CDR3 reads CASTPSGAYNSPLHF. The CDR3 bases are TGTGCCAGCACTCCTTCAGGGGCCTATAATTCACCCCTCCACTTT.

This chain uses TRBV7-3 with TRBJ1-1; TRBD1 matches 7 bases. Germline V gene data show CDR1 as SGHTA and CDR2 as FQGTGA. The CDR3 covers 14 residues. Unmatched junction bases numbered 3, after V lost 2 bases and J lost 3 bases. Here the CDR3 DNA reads TGTGCCAGCAGCTTATCAGGGGGTGACACTGAAGCTTTCTTT. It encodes CASSLSGGDTEAFF.

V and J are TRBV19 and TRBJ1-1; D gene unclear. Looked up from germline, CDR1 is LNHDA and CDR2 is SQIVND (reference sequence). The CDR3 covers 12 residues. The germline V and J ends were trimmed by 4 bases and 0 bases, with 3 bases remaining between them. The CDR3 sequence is CASSKLNTEAFF. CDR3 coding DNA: TGTGCCAGTAGTAAGCTGAACACTGAAGCTTTCTTT.

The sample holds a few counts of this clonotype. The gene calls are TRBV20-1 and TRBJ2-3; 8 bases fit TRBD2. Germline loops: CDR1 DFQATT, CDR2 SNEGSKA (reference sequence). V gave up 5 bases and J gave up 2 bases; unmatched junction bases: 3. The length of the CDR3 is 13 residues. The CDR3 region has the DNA TGCAGTGCTCTACTAGCGGACACAGATACGCAGTATTTT. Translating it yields CSALLADTDTQYF.

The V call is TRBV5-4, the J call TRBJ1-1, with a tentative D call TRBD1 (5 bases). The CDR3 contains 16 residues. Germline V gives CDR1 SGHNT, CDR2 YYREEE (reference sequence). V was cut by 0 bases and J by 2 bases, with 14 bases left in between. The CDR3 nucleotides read TGTGCCAGCAGCTTGGGATCCGACAGTGAAAACACTGAAGCTTTCTTT. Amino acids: CASSLGSDSENTEAFF.

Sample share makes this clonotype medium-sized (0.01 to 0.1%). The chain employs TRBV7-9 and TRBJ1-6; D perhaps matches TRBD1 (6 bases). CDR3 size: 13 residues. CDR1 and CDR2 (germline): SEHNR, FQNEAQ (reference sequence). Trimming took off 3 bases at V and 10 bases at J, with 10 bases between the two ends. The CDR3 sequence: CASSFRGRSPLHF. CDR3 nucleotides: TGTGCCAGCAGCTTCAGGGGACGATCACCCCTCCACTTT.

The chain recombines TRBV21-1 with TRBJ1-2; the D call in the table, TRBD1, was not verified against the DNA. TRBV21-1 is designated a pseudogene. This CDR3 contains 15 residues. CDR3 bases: TGTGCCAGCAGCAAAGCAGCCAGGGGAGTTGAGGGCTACACCTTC. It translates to CASSKAARGVEGYTF.